This T cell receptor (beta chain) emerged from a study of lung T cells in sarcoidosis with Löfgren's syndrome. The CDR3 spans 13 residues. Germline V CDR1 and CDR2: SGHRS, YFSETQ. A note on this clonotype: Its specificity is not known. A junction boundary mismatches the germline segment, possibly from a read error.

Study-level results: TRAV12-1 and TRBV2 were reportedly most expanded in Löfgren's patients.

TCRdb redid the calling of the reads with MiXCR, one entry per CDR3 protein. The sample has 6,500 to 9,000 distinct CDR3 sequences, under 25% seen once. Sequenced: CD4+ T cells from bronchoalveolar lavage fluid. This sequence joins TRBV5-1 and TRBJ1-1; TRBD1 matches 7 bases. This TCR derives from a human donor with sarcoidosis (Löfgren's syndrome or another form), or a control subject (not recorded which). CDR3 in amino acids: CASSSGQNTEALF. The CDR3 DNA is TGCGCCAGCAGCTCGGGACAGAACACTGAAGCTCTCTTT.